The table lists the clone carrying this T cell receptor beta chain with many counts. Researchers took RNA transcripts and amplified the TCR beta CDR3 regions from them. With the HTBI primer set, the TCR CDR3 went through a first round of RT-PCR. TCRdb reprocessed the multiplex PCR reads via MiXCR and lists one record per CDR3 protein. Found here are 450,000 to 600,000 distinct CDR3 sequences, around 20% of them singletons; the top ten hold less than 55%. This entry belongs to a study of T cells in Graves' hyperthyroidism and ophthalmopathy. The CDR3 is made up of 15 amino acids. The V and J ends lost 0 bases and 4 bases, in that order; junction bases with no gene match: 7. Looked up from germline, CDR1 is GTSNPN and CDR2 is SVGIG (reference sequence).

V usage is TRBV30 and J usage is TRBJ2-3, with 7 positions matching TRBD2. This receptor was obtained from a man between 35 and 55 years old with Graves' ophthalmopathy. The sample consisted of blood. CDR3 nucleotide sequence: TGTGCCTGGAGTGTCGGCGGGAGTGGCGCAGATACGCAGTATTTT. As protein: CAWSVGGSGADTQYF.